Below are 23 T cell receptor beta chains sequenced from a single sample in a study of T cell repertoires in cytomegalovirus infection. No antigen has been identified for these receptors. TCRdb recomputed calls from the reads with MiXCR, one row per CDR3 protein. The table shows around 200,000 distinct CDR3 sequences, with around 35% occurring only once. Sequenced material: CD8+ T cells from cultured PBMCs, taken from culture after CMV antigen stimulation. The receptors originated from a human donor in good health (CMV status not recorded). Some clones in this sample may be carry-over from other donors' samples.

The chain is built from TRBV6-1 and TRBJ2-7; D is perhaps TRBD1 (5 bases). V lost 6 bases, J lost 3 bases, and 12 bases lay in between. The germline V gene has CDR1 MNHNS and CDR2 SASEGT. This CDR3 has 13 residues. CDR3 coding DNA: TGTGCCAGCAGAGAACGACAGATCTACGAGCAGTACTTC. As protein: CASRERQIYEQYF.

The chain employs TRBV27 and TRBJ1-5; D unclear. Trimming shortened V by 0 bases and J by 6 bases, and 12 bases separated the two germline ends. The CDR3 length is 15 residues. Germline V gene sequence: CDR1 MNHEY, CDR2 SMNVEV (reference sequence). CDR3 sequence: CASSLSAAGGQPQHF. In DNA form, the CDR3 reads TGTGCCAGCAGTTTATCGGCGGCGGGAGGTCAGCCCCAGCATTTT.

This clonotype was picked up a small number of times. The chain recombines TRBV7-2 with TRBJ2-2, with D uncertain. Germline CDR1 is SGHTA and CDR2 is FQGNSA. Deletions cut 4 bases from V and 5 bases from J, with 14 bases between. The CDR3 spans 15 residues. The CDR3 sequence: CASSWDTLGTGELFF. DNA for the CDR3: TGTGCCAGCAGCTGGGATACCCTGGGGACCGGGGAGCTGTTTTTT.

The rearrangement joins TRBV27 to TRBJ1-6; D gene uncertain. This CDR3 spans 16 amino acids. Deletions cut 0 bases from V and 4 bases from J, with 10 bases between. The germline V gene encodes CDR1 MNHEY and CDR2 SMNVEV (reference sequence). The DNA for the CDR3 is TGTGCCAGCAGTTTATCAGGGCAGTATTATAATTCACCCCTCCACTTT. It translates to CASSLSGQYYNSPLHF.

The V and J genes are TRBV27 and TRBJ1-1; D uncertain. Per the germline V gene, CDR1 is MNHEY and CDR2 is SMNVEV (reference sequence). The length of the CDR3 is 13 residues. V was cut by 6 bases and J by 1 base, with 9 bases left in between. The CDR3 DNA follows: TGTGCCAGCAGCGTTTCGGGGAACACTGAAGCTTTCTTT. Amino acids: CASSVSGNTEAFF.

The table lists this clonotype with a few counts. V gene TRBV10-3 combines with J gene TRBJ1-2, with D hard to call. The ends were cut back, 0 bases at V and 4 bases at J, with 15 bases in the middle. The V gene's germline CDR1 is ENHRY and CDR2 SYGVKD. The CDR3 is made up of 16 amino acids. The CDR3 nucleotides are TGTGCCATCAGTGAGTCTAGGACCAAAACGTTCTATGGCTACACCTTC. Amino acid sequence: CAISESRTKTFYGYTF.

V usage is TRBV7-8 and J usage is TRBJ1-1, with 7 bases matching TRBD1. The CDR3 length is 17 residues. V gave up 0 bases and J gave up 0 bases; unmatched junction bases: 7. Looked up from germline, CDR1 is SGHVS and CDR2 is FQNEAQ. The CDR3, as DNA: TGTGCCAGCAGCTTAGCGGAGACAGGGACTATGAACACTGAAGCTTTCTTT. Translating gives CASSLAETGTMNTEAFF. Full variable domain (rest looked up from reference TRBV7-8 and TRBJ1-1): GAGVSQSPRYKVAKRGQDVALRCDPISGHVSLFWYQQALGQGPEFLTYFQNEAQLDKSGLPSDRFFAERPEGSVSTLKIQRTQQEDSAVYLCASSLAETGTMNTEAFFGQGTRLTVV.

The chain is built from TRBV4-1 and TRBJ2-6; D may be TRBD1 (7 bases). The CDR3 is 21 residues long. V lost 3 bases and J 0 bases, leaving 24 bases between the germline ends. Looked up from germline, CDR1 is MGHRA and CDR2 is YSYEKL. The CDR3 sequence is CASSQPDFRPGGTSGANVLTF. The CDR3 DNA follows: TGCGCCAGCAGCCAGCCGGACTTTAGGCCAGGGGGGACCTCTGGGGCCAACGTCCTGACTTTC.

This CDR3 is CASSPQGKSYEQYF. The CDR3 DNA sequence: TGTGCCAGCAGTCCGCAGGGCAAGTCCTACGAGCAGTACTTC. The J gene is TRBJ2-7, the V gene TRBV6-5; D may be TRBD1 (5 bases). The CDR3 runs to 14 residues. Trimming took 5 bases from V and 1 from J, leaving 12 bases between them. Germline lookup yields CDR1 MNHEY and CDR2 SVGAGI.

The table lists this clonotype with a few counts. The V call is TRBV6-5, the J call TRBJ2-5; perhaps TRBD1 as D (6 bases). Germline CDR1 and CDR2: MNHEY and SVGAGI. Trimming removed 6 bases from V and 2 bases from J, with 22 bases in between. CDR3 length: 17 residues. The chain's CDR3 is CASRGRPRGQGQETQYF. The CDR3 DNA reads TGTGCCAGCAGAGGACGGCCTCGTGGGCAGGGGCAAGAGACCCAGTACTTC.

The CDR3 sequence is CASSAQGFGYGYTF. CDR3 DNA: TGTGCCAGCAGTGCTCAGGGTTTTGGTTATGGCTACACCTTC. The chain joins TRBV27 to TRBJ1-2, with D perhaps TRBD1 (5 bases). V lost 5 bases and J lost 5, with 15 bases in between. This CDR3 contains 14 residues. CDR1 is MNHEY and CDR2 is SMNVEV in the germline V gene (reference sequence).

The chain has TRBV27 and TRBJ1-1; D remains ambiguous. The CDR3 spans 14 residues. Trimming removed 8 bases at V and 1 base at J, with 14 bases between. Germline CDR1 is MNHEY and CDR2 is SMNVEV (reference sequence). CDR3 nucleotide sequence: TGTGCCAGCGGATCATTAGTACGGAACACTGAAGCTTTCTTT. As protein: CASGSLVRNTEAFF.

This clonotype has more than one count but fewer than ten. The chain combines TRBV4-1 with TRBJ2-7; D remains ambiguous. CDR3 length: 13 residues. Trimming stripped 3 bases from V and 1 base from J, with 7 bases between. From germline, CDR1 is MGHRA and CDR2 YSYEKL. The CDR3 sequence: CASSHDPSYEQYF. The CDR3 bases are TGCGCCAGCAGCCATGACCCTTCCTACGAGCAGTACTTC.

This clonotype turned up a few times. This chain joins TRBV10-1 and TRBJ1-6; D gene uncertain. V lost 0 bases, J lost 9 bases, and 6 bases lay in between. The CDR3 sequence is 13 residues long. The V gene's germline CDR1 is WNHNN and CDR2 SYGVQD (reference sequence). This chain's CDR3 is CASSESMSSPLHF. In DNA form, the CDR3 reads TGCGCCAGCAGTGAGTCCATGTCTTCACCCCTCCACTTT.

The chain joins TRBV2 to TRBJ2-7; D perhaps matches TRBD1 (5 bases). Trimming stripped 3 bases from V and 4 bases from J, with 10 bases between. Per germline, CDR1 SNHLY and CDR2 FYNNEI. The CDR3 runs to 13 residues. CDR3 sequence: CASSDRVFYEQYF. CDR3 sequence (DNA): TGTGCCAGCAGTGACAGGGTGTTTTACGAGCAGTACTTC. The full variable domain, in which reference TRBV2 and TRBJ2-7 provide the parts outside the CDR3, is EPEVTQTPSHQVTQMGQEVILRCVPISNHLYFYWYRQILGQKVEFLVSFYNNEISEKSEIFDDQFSVERPDGSNFTLKIRSTKLEDSAMYFCASSDRVFYEQYFGPGTRLTVT.

This chain uses TRBV10-3 with TRBJ2-1; 16 bases agree with TRBD2. The ends lost 4 bases at V and 7 bases at J; junction bases unmatched: 7. CDR3 length: 17 residues. The V gene's germline CDR1 is ENHRY and CDR2 SYGVKD. CDR3 in amino acids: CAISGEGLAGGQNEQFF. CDR3 sequence (DNA): TGTGCCATCAGTGGGGAGGGACTAGCGGGAGGGCAAAATGAGCAGTTCTTC.

This chain uses TRBV27 with TRBJ2-7, with D uncertain. This CDR3 is built from 13 residues. CDR1 MNHEY and CDR2 SMNVEV come from the germline V gene (reference sequence). Trimming removed 4 bases at V and 2 bases at J, with 9 bases between. The CDR3 loop is CASSSDGPYEQYF. The CDR3 bases are TGTGCCAGCAGTTCTGACGGTCCCTACGAGCAGTACTTC.

This clonotype came up a few times. V is TRBV7-9 and J is TRBJ1-2, with D hard to call. Germline V gene data show CDR1 as SEHNR and CDR2 as FQNEAQ (reference sequence). V was clipped by 7 bases and J by 4 bases, with 19 bases between them. This CDR3 has 15 residues. The CDR3 DNA reads TGTGCCAGCATTTCCGGCGGAGGACCCGGCTATGGCTACACCTTC. Translated, it gives CASISGGGPGYGYTF.

V is TRBV6-2 or TRBV6-3 and J is TRBJ2-6; D gene uncertain. V was shortened by 0 bases and J by 4 bases, with 7 bases between the two germline ends. Germline V gives CDR1 MNHEY, CDR2 SVGEGT. The CDR3 is 15 residues long. The CDR3 coding sequence is TGTGCCAGCAGTTACTCATCCGAAGGGGCCAACGTCCTGACTTTC. Its protein product is CASSYSSEGANVLTF.

The V gene is TRBV27, the J gene TRBJ2-1; a weak D match, TRBD2 (6 bases). Germline V lookup: CDR1 MNHEY, CDR2 SMNVEV (reference sequence). V was trimmed by 3 bases and J by 14 bases, leaving 14 bases between them. The CDR3 has 12 amino acids. Written as DNA, the CDR3 is TGTGCCAGCAGTTTCGCCGGGAGCCCCGAGTTCTTC. Translating it yields CASSFAGSPEFF.

This clonotype was seen once. V usage is TRBV29-1 and J usage is TRBJ2-3, with TRBD2 matching over 9 bases. The junction had 13 bases not matched to a gene; V was cut back by 0 bases and J by 6 bases. This CDR3 comprises 17 residues. The germline gives CDR1 SQVTM, CDR2 ANQGSEA. The CDR3 sequence: CSVEDPIAGEPTDTQYF. In DNA form, the CDR3 reads TGCAGCGTTGAAGATCCAATAGCGGGAGAACCCACCGATACGCAGTATTTT.

This clonotype turned up a few times. J is TRBJ1-1 and V is TRBV7-6, with TRBD1 matching over 8 bases. V shed 4 bases and J 1 base; nucleotides not matched to a gene: 5. The CDR3 loop spans 15 amino acids. Germline CDR1 SGHVS, CDR2 FNYEAQ. Here the CDR3 DNA reads TGTGCCAGCAGCTGGCCCGGACAGGGGAACACTGAAGCTTTCTTT. It codes for CASSWPGQGNTEAFF.

V is TRBV29-1 and J is TRBJ2-1; D gene unclear. Per germline, CDR1 SQVTM and CDR2 ANQGSEA. V shed 7 bases and J shed 2 bases, with 18 bases lying between them. CDR3 size: 15 residues. The CDR3 region is CSAGQVDPTYNEQFF. The CDR3 DNA follows: TGCAGCGCCGGTCAGGTGGACCCTACCTACAATGAGCAGTTCTTC.